Sequencing of this T cell receptor (beta chain) was carried out in a study of CDR3 diversity in severe acne. TCRdb recomputed calls from the PCR reads with MiXCR, one row per CDR3 protein. The data show some 90,000 distinct CDR3 sequences, approximately 49% seen once. V gave up 5 bases and J gave up 0 bases, with 10 bases separating them. CDR3 length equals 16 residues. The V gene's germline CDR1 is KGHDR and CDR2 SFDVKD. Source material: blood. The V gene is TRBV24-1, the J gene TRBJ2-6, with D perhaps TRBD1 (5 bases). This receptor was taken from a male donor with severe acne vulgaris. The CDR3 DNA reads TGTGCCACCAGTGTAGGACACAACTCTGGGGCCAACGTCCTGACTTTC. This translates into CATSVGHNSGANVLTF.